The 19 T cell receptor beta chains below all came from one sample that was sequenced in a study of monozygotic twins with inflammatory bowel disease. With the 5' RACE reads reprocessed, TCRdb shows one record per CDR3 protein and no DNA. Seen in this sample are 85,000 to 110,000 distinct CDR3 sequences; the ten most common clones hold under 2.5%. Material: blood. These receptors came from a human donor with ulcerative colitis or Crohn's disease, or a healthy co-twin of an affected twin (not recorded which).

V and J are TRBV20-1 and TRBJ2-7; the TCRdb call, TRBD1, lacks DNA for checking. Germline V lookup: CDR1 DFQATT, CDR2 SNEGSKA (reference sequence). This CDR3 has 13 residues. The CDR3 region is CSAHRDRGGEQYF.

The chain recombines TRBV20-1 with TRBJ2-1. Germline loops: CDR1 DFQATT, CDR2 SNEGSKA (reference sequence). The CDR3 spans 16 residues. The CDR3: CSARDRHQGSYNEQFF.

The rearrangement links TRBV7-2 to TRBJ2-7. Germline CDR1 reads SGHTA; CDR2 reads FQGNSA. The CDR3 runs 15 residues. The CDR3 loop is CASSLEATRGYEQYF.

J is TRBJ1-3 and V is TRBV18. Germline V gene lookup returns CDR1 KGHSH and CDR2 LQKENI. CDR3 size: 14 residues. CDR3 sequence: CASSPQTDGNTIYF.

The CDR3 loop reads CASTGQGADEKLFF. The chain is built from TRBV12-3 or TRBV12-4 and TRBJ1-4; the TRBD1 assignment by TCRdb is unverifiable without DNA. This CDR3 contains 14 residues.

This chain joins TRBV7-2 and TRBJ2-4; the D call of TRBD1 rests on TCRdb alone, since no DNA is present to check it. The CDR3 totals 17 residues. Germline CDR1 reads SGHTA; CDR2 reads FQGNSA. The CDR3 is CASSRPGQGRRTNIQYF.

This chain joins TRBV12-3 or TRBV12-4 and TRBJ1-3. This CDR3 is built from 15 residues. The CDR3 here is CASSLKGPSGNTIYF.

This rearrangement joins TRBV5-1 to TRBJ1-5; TCRdb selects TRBD1, and the lack of DNA leaves this call unchecked. The CDR3 length is 15 residues. Germline CDR1 is SGHRS and CDR2 is YFSETQ. The chain's CDR3 is CASSPQTGSSQPQHF.

The rearrangement joins TRBV7-6 to TRBJ2-7; TCRdb names TRBD1, which stays unverified in the absence of DNA. This CDR3 is 14 amino acids long. Looked up from germline, CDR1 is SGHVS and CDR2 is FNYEAQ. CDR3: CASSSGQGTYEQYF.

The V call is TRBV6-5, the J call TRBJ2-2; TCRdb selects TRBD2, and the lack of DNA leaves this call unchecked. The CDR3 sequence is 15 residues long. The germline V gene has CDR1 MNHEY and CDR2 SVGAGI. The CDR3 loop reads CASTLRQGGTGELFF.

The CDR3 spells CASSPRTRLSGTEAFF. The J gene is TRBJ1-1, the V gene TRBV7-2; TCRdb's D gene call, TRBD1, goes unchecked for lack of DNA. This CDR3 comprises 16 residues. Germline-derived CDR1 and CDR2 are SGHTA and FQGNSA. Based on the CDR3 plus reference TRBV7-2 and TRBJ1-1, the full variable domain is GAGVSQSPSNKVTEKGKDVELRCDPISGHTALYWYRQSLGQGLEFLIYFQGNSAPDKSGLPSDRFSAERTGGSVSTLTIQRTQQEDSAVYLCASSPRTRLSGTEAFFGQGTRLTVV.

The J gene is TRBJ2-3, the V gene TRBV12-3 or TRBV12-4; lacking DNA, the TRBD1 call made by TCRdb goes unchecked. This CDR3 is built from 15 residues. The CDR3 protein is CASSKRGGDTDTQYF.

J is TRBJ1-1 and V is TRBV30. CDR1 is GTSNPN and CDR2 is SVGIG in the germline V gene (reference sequence). The CDR3 has 11 residues. The CDR3 spells CAWSRNTEAFF.

This chain joins TRBV13 and TRBJ1-5; TCRdb's D call of TRBD1 is untestable without DNA. CDR3 length: 14 amino acids. In germline, CDR1 is PRHDT, CDR2 FYEKMQ (reference sequence). The CDR3: CASSLSGGDQPQHF.

The chain links TRBV10-3 to TRBJ2-3; TCRdb outputs TRBD2, but without DNA this stays unchecked. Looked up from germline, CDR1 is ENHRY and CDR2 is SYGVKD. The CDR3 spans 14 residues. The CDR3 region is CATLQRGSTDTQYF.

The genes are TRBV12-3 or TRBV12-4 and TRBJ2-7; no DNA is available, so the TRBD1 call from TCRdb remains unchecked. The CDR3 is made up of 14 amino acids. CDR3 sequence reads: CASSPPGRGYEQYF.

The CDR3 is CASSLSSGRTDTQYF. The V and J genes are TRBV11-2 and TRBJ2-3; the TCRdb call, TRBD2, lacks DNA for checking. The CDR3 has 15 residues. Germline assignment: CDR1 SGHAT and CDR2 FQNNGV.

J is TRBJ2-7 and V is TRBV5-1; the TRBD1 assignment by TCRdb is unverifiable without DNA. This CDR3 spans 14 amino acids. Germline loops: CDR1 SGHRS, CDR2 YFSETQ. The CDR3: CASSLEQGHYEQYF. Together with reference TRBV5-1 and TRBJ2-7, the CDR3 gives the full variable domain: KAGVTQTPRYLIKTRGQQVTLSCSPISGHRSVSWYQQTPGQGLQFLFEYFSETQRNKGNFPGRFSGRQFSNSRSEMNVSTLELGDSALYLCASSLEQGHYEQYFGPGTRLTVT.

CDR3 protein: CSARRTSVPDTQYF. This sequence joins TRBV20-1 and TRBJ2-3; TCRdb proposes TRBD2, but this gene call is untestable without DNA. The germline gives CDR1 DFQATT, CDR2 SNEGSKA (reference sequence). This CDR3 contains 14 residues.